Following are 27 T cell receptor beta chains from one sample sequenced in a study of T cell responses to AZD1222 COVID-19 vaccine. Here immunoSEQ multiplex PCR was the method, and the copy in TCRdb shows in-frame clones only, minus some. There are about 170,000 clones in the sample; 75% to 90% occur only once, and 6.9% lies in the top ten. The specimen comprised peripheral blood, sampled on day 0 of AZD1222 vaccination. All receptors derive from an adult in good health.

The chain has TRBV4-1 and TRBJ1-5, with 9 bases that match TRBD1. The CDR3 has 15 residues. Germline CDR1 and CDR2: MGHRA and YSYEKL. V was pared by 4 bases and J by 7 bases, with 8 bases of the junction left unmatched. CDR3 sequence reads: CASSPLGTGIQPQHF. The CDR3 bases are TGCGCCAGCAGCCCCCTAGGGACAGGGATCCAGCCCCAGCATTTT.

The rearrangement links TRBV3-1 (or the pseudogene TRBV3-2) to TRBJ2-5; D is undetermined. Germline CDR1 LGHDT, CDR2 YNNKEL (reference sequence). The CDR3 loop spans 15 amino acids. V was pared by 5 bases and J by 2 bases, with 15 bases between. CDR3 region: CASSSNTASQETQYF. For the CDR3, the DNA is TGTGCCAGCAGCTCCAACACTGCGTCGCAAGAGACCCAGTACTTC.

The chain combines TRBV11-2 with TRBJ2-3, with D hard to call. CDR3 length: 14 residues. The germline V gene encodes CDR1 SGHAT and CDR2 FQNNGV. Trimming removed 1 base at V and 0 bases at J, with 5 bases between. The CDR3 reads CASSLGPSTDTQYF. Written as DNA, the CDR3 is TGTGCCAGCAGCTTAGGACCGAGCACAGATACGCAGTATTTT.

This clone was counted between two and nine times. J is TRBJ2-3 and V is TRBV10-3, with TRBD1 identical over 9 bases. Germline V lookup: CDR1 ENHRY, CDR2 SYGVKD. With V trimmed by 4 bases and J by 2 bases, 4 bases remained unmatched. There are 15 residues in the CDR3. The CDR3, as DNA: TGTGCCATCAGTGGGGACAGGGCCACCACAGATACGCAGTATTTT. Translating it yields CAISGDRATTDTQYF.

The rearrangement uses TRBV28 and TRBJ1-5; 9 nucleotides align to TRBD1. This CDR3 contains 15 residues. Unmatched junction bases numbered 10, after V lost 7 bases and J lost 6 bases. The V gene's germline CDR1 is MDHEN and CDR2 SYDVKM. The CDR3 sequence: CASTSPGQGIQPQHF. The DNA of the CDR3 is TGTGCCAGCACTTCACCGGGACAGGGAATTCAGCCCCAGCATTTT.

J is TRBJ1-2 and V is TRBV5-4; D gene unclear. From germline, CDR1 is SGHNT and CDR2 YYREEE (reference sequence). This CDR3 region has 19 residues. Deletions cut 0 bases from V and 2 bases from J, with 23 bases between. The CDR3 DNA reads as TGTGCCAGCAGCTTGGAATTGGGAAAACCGGGCGGTCGGAACTATGGCTACACCTTC. Its translation is CASSLELGKPGGRNYGYTF.

The genes are TRBV6-5 and TRBJ1-1, with a possible D match to TRBD1 (6 bases). From germline, CDR1 is MNHEY and CDR2 SVGAGI. This CDR3 is 14 amino acids long. The V gene lost 5 bases and the J gene lost 1 base, with 11 bases spanning the gap. CDR3 DNA sequence: TGTGCCAGCAGTCTAGAGACAGGGAACACTGAAGCTTTCTTT. Translated: CASSLETGNTEAFF.

This clone was counted a few times. The gene calls are TRBV7-2 and TRBJ1-3, with D uncertain. Trimming stripped 2 bases from V and 4 bases from J, with 9 bases between. The CDR3 has 14 residues. CDR1 is SGHTA, CDR2 FQGNSA, per germline. The CDR3 region has the DNA TGTGCCAGCAGCTTAATGGGTCCCGGAAACACCATATATTTT. Translated: CASSLMGPGNTIYF.

The rearrangement joins TRBV9 to TRBJ1-3, with D uncertain. This CDR3 contains 14 residues. V shed 7 bases and J shed 0 bases, with 11 bases lying between them. Germline V lookup: CDR1 SGDLS, CDR2 YYNGEE. Here the CDR3 DNA reads TGTGCCAGCGCAGCCGGCAGCTCTGGAAACACCATATATTTT. Its protein product is CASAAGSSGNTIYF.

The chain links TRBV6-4 to TRBJ2-3; D may be TRBD2 (5 bases). The V end lost 5 bases, the J end lost 0 bases, and 6 bases lay between the germline ends. The CDR3 contains 13 residues. Germline loops: CDR1 MRHNA, CDR2 SNTAGT. The CDR3 region has the DNA TGTGCCAGCAGTAGCGGCAGCACAGATACGCAGTATTTT. Translating gives CASSSGSTDTQYF.

CDR3 DNA sequence: TGTGCCAGAAGCTTGTCCAGGGTTGGCAATCAGCCCCAGCATTTT. Encoded protein: CARSLSRVGNQPQHF. The J gene is TRBJ1-5, the V gene TRBV5-3; TRBD1 might be the D (5 bases). Being an ORF, TRBV5-3 has a function that is uncertain. This CDR3 has 15 residues. The V end was cut by 1 base, the J end by 2 bases, with 10 bases between.

This chain uses TRBV27 with TRBJ2-3; D is perhaps TRBD1 (6 bases). CDR3 length equals 12 residues. V was cut by 6 bases and J by 4 bases, with 8 bases left in between. Germline V gene sequence: CDR1 MNHEY, CDR2 SMNVEV (reference sequence). The CDR3 DNA follows: TGTGCCAGCAGGAGGACAGCAGATACGCAGTATTTT. Its protein product is CASRRTADTQYF.

The chain joins TRBV6-5 to TRBJ2-1; 16 bases fit TRBD2. The CDR3 is made up of 16 amino acids. V was pared by 2 bases and J by 12 bases, with 7 bases of the junction left unmatched. Germline CDR1 is MNHEY and CDR2 is SVGAGI. CDR3 protein: CASSYAGLAGGPGQFF. CDR3 sequence (DNA): TGTGCCAGCAGTTACGCGGGACTAGCGGGGGGGCCTGGGCAGTTCTTC.

The gene calls are TRBV3-1 (or the pseudogene TRBV3-2) and TRBJ1-5; 8 nucleotides line up with TRBD1. Germline V gene lookup returns CDR1 LGHDT and CDR2 YNNKEL (reference sequence). The length of the CDR3 is 14 residues. V lost 7 bases and J lost 7; bases outside the gene matches: 9. The DNA of the CDR3 is TGTGCCAGCAAAGCGACAGGGGTCAGCCAGCCCCAGCATTTT. It encodes CASKATGVSQPQHF.

The V call is TRBV6-2 or TRBV6-3, the J call TRBJ2-5; D gene ambiguous. The germline V and J ends were trimmed by 2 bases and 1 base, with 20 bases remaining between them. CDR3 length equals 18 residues. Germline CDR1 and CDR2: MNHEY and SVGEGT. The CDR3 nucleotides are TGTGCCAGCAGTTACGCCATCGGATACCCTAAAACCCAAGAGACCCAGTACTTC. Protein sequence: CASSYAIGYPKTQETQYF.

J is TRBJ1-4 and V is TRBV2; no firm D call. The CDR3 sequence is 11 residues long. Germline V gene data show CDR1 as SNHLY and CDR2 as FYNNEI. Trimming pared 6 bases from V and 11 bases from J, leaving 10 bases between. CDR3: CASRVEGKLFF. The CDR3 DNA reads as TGTGCCAGCAGGGTGGAGGGTAAACTGTTTTTT.

The chain combines TRBV30 with TRBJ2-5, with 8 bases identical to TRBD2. Trimming took 6 bases from V and 2 from J; bases not matched to a gene: 8. The CDR3 is 14 amino acids. Germline CDR1 is GTSNPN and CDR2 is SVGIG (reference sequence). The CDR3 here is CACSGTSLQETQYF. For the CDR3, the DNA is TGTGCCTGTTCCGGGACTAGTTTACAAGAGACCCAGTACTTC.

DNA for the CDR3: TGTGCCAGCAGCCCCGACCTGAATTTAGCGGGGGAACAAGAGACCCAGTACTTC. Translated, it gives CASSPDLNLAGEQETQYF. V usage is TRBV14 and J usage is TRBJ2-5, with TRBD2 matching 9 bases. CDR1 is SGHDN and CDR2 is FVKESK in the germline V gene. V gave up 4 bases and J gave up 2 bases; unmatched junction bases: 14. This CDR3 contains 18 residues.

The chain uses TRBV9 and TRBJ2-4, with TRBD2 matching over 7 bases. Germline CDR1 SGDLS, CDR2 YYNGEE. The CDR3 runs 15 residues. Trimming removed 1 base from V and 2 bases from J; junction bases left unmatched: 3. CDR3 sequence reads: CASSVWEGTKNIQYF. CDR3 in DNA: TGTGCCAGCAGCGTATGGGAGGGGACCAAAAACATTCAGTACTTC.

The chain uses TRBV6-5 and TRBJ1-2, with D possibly being TRBD1 (6 bases). V was shortened by 6 bases and J by 7 bases, with 15 bases between the two germline ends. This CDR3 contains 13 residues. Germline V gene lookup returns CDR1 MNHEY and CDR2 SVGAGI. The CDR3 nucleotides read TGTGCCAGCAGCATAGGGGGGCGCGCTGGCTACACCTTC. This gives the protein CASSIGGRAGYTF.

CDR3 DNA sequence: TGCGCCAGCAGTTCCGGGAGGGCCGGAGTGGTGACCCAGTACTTC. It encodes CASSSGRAGVVTQYF. V and J are TRBV10-2 and TRBJ2-5, with 8 bases fitting TRBD2. CDR3 length equals 15 residues. Germline V CDR1 and CDR2: WSHSY, SAAADI. The trim removed 5 bases at V and 7 bases at J, leaving 12 bases unmatched.

The chain couples TRBV6-2 or TRBV6-3 to TRBJ1-2; D not certain. Trimming shortened V by 0 bases and J by 4 bases, and 12 bases separated the two germline ends. Germline V gives CDR1 MNHEY, CDR2 SVGEGT. CDR3 length equals 15 residues. The CDR3 DNA reads as TGTGCCAGCAGTTACTCGAAGTCAGATGGCTATGGCTACACCTTC. Residues: CASSYSKSDGYGYTF.

The chain employs TRBV9 and TRBJ2-7; the D gene is possibly TRBD1 (6 bases). V was shortened by 4 bases and J by 4 bases, with 18 bases between the two germline ends. The CDR3 loop spans 15 amino acids. The germline V gene encodes CDR1 SGDLS and CDR2 YYNGEE. The DNA of the CDR3 is TGTGCCAGCAGCCTACAGGGCAGGGGCACTTACGAGCAGTACTTC. Translating gives CASSLQGRGTYEQYF.

The chain combines TRBV13 with TRBJ1-3; D is unclear. The CDR3 is made up of 15 amino acids. The V end was cut by 0 bases, the J end by 2 bases, with 8 bases between. From germline, CDR1 is PRHDT and CDR2 FYEKMQ (reference sequence). As DNA, the CDR3 is TGTGCCAGCAGCTTAGGCAAGGGTCCTGGAAACACCATATATTTT. This translates into CASSLGKGPGNTIYF.

On this clone itself: The junction shows a germline mismatch at one end, possibly a read error. This chain connects TRBV29-1 to TRBJ2-3; D is unclear. The CDR3 covers 15 residues. Per germline, CDR1 SQVTM and CDR2 ANQGSEA. For the CDR3, the DNA is TGCAGCGTTGAAGGGCGTCTAGTGGGCACAGATACACAGTATTTT. Amino acids: CSVEGRLVGTDTQYF.

CDR3 in amino acids: CASRTDRAIESPLHF. CDR3 sequence (DNA): TGTGCCAGCAGAACAGACAGGGCAATTGAATCACCCCTCCACTTT. V gene TRBV6-6 combines with J gene TRBJ1-6; 7 bases align to TRBD1. The CDR3 spans 15 residues. Germline-derived CDR1 and CDR2 are MNHNY and SVGAGI (reference sequence). With 6 bases clipped from V and 10 bases from J, the junction kept 12 bases outside the gene matches.

The V call is TRBV21-1, the J call TRBJ1-1; TRBD1 was called by the table and not checked on the DNA. TRBV21-1 is a listed pseudogene. The CDR3 runs to 11 residues. The CDR3 is CASSKAGQAFF. The CDR3 bases are TGTGCCAGCAGCAAAGCTGGGCAAGCTTTCTTT.